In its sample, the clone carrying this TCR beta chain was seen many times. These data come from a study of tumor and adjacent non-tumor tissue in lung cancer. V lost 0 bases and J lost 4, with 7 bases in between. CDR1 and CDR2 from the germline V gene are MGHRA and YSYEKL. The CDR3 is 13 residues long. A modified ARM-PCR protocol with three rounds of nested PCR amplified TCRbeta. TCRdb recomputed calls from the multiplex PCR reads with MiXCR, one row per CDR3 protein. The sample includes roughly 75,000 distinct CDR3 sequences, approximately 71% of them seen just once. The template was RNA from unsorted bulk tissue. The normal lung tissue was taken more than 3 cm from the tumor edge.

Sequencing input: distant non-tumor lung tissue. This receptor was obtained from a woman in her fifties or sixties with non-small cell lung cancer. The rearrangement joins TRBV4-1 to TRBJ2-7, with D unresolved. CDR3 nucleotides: TGCGCCAGCAGCCAAGATAGGTATTACGAGCAGTACTTC. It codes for CASSQDRYYEQYF.